Listed here are 18 T cell receptor beta chains from one sample, sequenced in a study of T cells in Graves' hyperthyroidism and ophthalmopathy. RNA transcripts served as the template for amplifying TCR beta CDR3 regions. The HTBI set primed first-round TCR CDR3 RT-PCR. TCRdb passed the multiplex PCR reads through MiXCR, listing each CDR3 protein once. The sample has about 59,000 distinct CDR3 sequences, 53% seen once; the top ten hold 2.5% to 3.5%. Sequenced material: blood. The receptors come from an older woman with Graves' ophthalmopathy.

In the case of this clonotype: A read error may produce the germline difference seen at one junction end. This chain connects TRBV6-1 to TRBJ2-1, with D uncertain. CDR1 MNHNS and CDR2 SASEGT come from the germline V gene. The CDR3 runs to 13 residues. The CDR3 nucleotides are TGTGCCAGCGGTGAAGCCAAGGTGTATGAGCAGTTCTTC. Translated: CASGEAKVYEQFF.

The chain has TRBV7-3 and TRBJ2-5, with 11 bases lining up with TRBD2. Trimming took 3 bases from V and 5 from J; bases not matched to a gene: 11. Germline-derived CDR1 and CDR2 are SGHTA and FQGTGA. This CDR3 contains 17 residues. CDR3 sequence reads: CASSFCSSGRAGETQYF. CDR3 bases: TGTGCCAGCAGCTTCTGTAGTAGCGGGAGGGCCGGGGAGACCCAGTACTTC.

This clonotype was recorded a few times. The J gene is TRBJ1-1, the V gene TRBV5-1; a possible D gene is TRBD1 (5 bases). The V and J ends lost 0 bases and 5 bases respectively, with 14 bases between them. Germline values: CDR1 SGHRS, CDR2 YFSETQ. CDR3 length equals 15 residues. The CDR3 DNA sequence: TGCGCCAGCAGCTTGGGGCTGTGGGGACGGACTGAAGCTTTCTTT. As protein: CASSLGLWGRTEAFF.

J is TRBJ2-3 and V is TRBV20-1; possible D gene TRBD1, 5 bases. The V gene's germline CDR1 is DFQATT and CDR2 SNEGSKA (reference sequence). The CDR3 spans 15 residues. Trimming stripped 0 bases from V and 3 bases from J, with 13 bases between. DNA of the CDR3: TGCAGTGCTAGAGATGCAGGGTCAGTTACAGATACGCAGTATTTT. This encodes CSARDAGSVTDTQYF.

About this clonotype: The CDR3 ends on some other residue instead of the conserved phenylalanine or tryptophan, so this is likely a read error. The chain is built from TRBV5-1 and TRBJ1-3; a weak D match, TRBD1 (6 bases). This CDR3 is 13 amino acids long. V shed 8 bases and J shed 2 bases, with 11 bases lying between them. The V gene's germline CDR1 is SGHRS and CDR2 YFSETQ. The CDR3: CASRQAPGNTIYS. As DNA, the CDR3 is TGCGCCAGTCGACAGGCTCCTGGAAACACCATATATTCT.

V and J are TRBV19 and TRBJ1-5; no clear D gene. Germline lookup yields CDR1 LNHDA and CDR2 SQIVND (reference sequence). The CDR3 runs to 19 residues. V shed 3 bases and J shed 0 bases, with 21 bases lying between them. The DNA of the CDR3 is TGTGCCAGTAGTATCCCTAGCGGGAGGGCAGAATATAGCAATCAGCCCCAGCATTTT. Translation: CASSIPSGRAEYSNQPQHF.

V usage is TRBV20-1 and J usage is TRBJ2-5; 11 bases are shared with TRBD2. This CDR3 comprises 17 residues. Per germline, CDR1 DFQATT and CDR2 SNEGSKA (reference sequence). The J segment lost 5 bases and the V segment lost 3 bases, leaving 14 bases of the junction unmatched. CDR3 amino acids: CSASPTSGTGQQETQYF. The CDR3 nucleotides are TGCAGTGCTAGTCCGACTAGCGGGACAGGGCAACAGGAGACCCAGTACTTC.

This clonotype was picked up many times. V usage is TRBV18 and J usage is TRBJ1-6; TRBD1 is a possible D gene (6 bases). Germline CDR1 reads KGHSH; CDR2 reads LQKENI. V was trimmed by 8 bases and J by 7 bases, leaving 21 bases between them. The CDR3 is 16 amino acids. The CDR3 loop is CASTYRVRDGNSPLHF. The CDR3 DNA follows: TGTGCCAGCACCTACAGGGTGAGAGACGGGAATTCACCCCTCCACTTT. Full variable domain (remainder filled in from reference TRBV18 and TRBJ1-6): NAGVMQNPRHLVRRRGQEARLRCSPMKGHSHVYWYRQLPEEGLKFMVYLQKENIIDESGMPKERFSAEFPKEGPSILRIQQVVRGDSAAYFCASTYRVRDGNSPLHFGNGTRLTVT.

The chain joins TRBV11-1 to TRBJ1-6, with 8 bases that match TRBD1. Per the germline V gene, CDR1 is SGHAT and CDR2 is FQDESV (reference sequence). This CDR3 contains 17 residues. Losses at the gene ends were 5 bases for V and 0 bases for J; bases not matched to a gene: 6. The chain's CDR3 is CASSPGQVDSYNSPLHF. DNA of the CDR3: TGTGCCAGCAGCCCGGGACAGGTAGACTCCTATAATTCACCCCTCCACTTT.

This clonotype occurred a few times. DNA of the CDR3: TGTGCCATCAGTGAGTACACGTCGGATTCACCCCTCCACTTT. This translates into CAISEYTSDSPLHF. The chain has TRBV10-3 and TRBJ1-6, with D hard to call. The CDR3 extends over 14 amino acids. The V end was cut by 1 base, the J end by 8 bases, with 9 bases between. Germline V gene sequence: CDR1 ENHRY, CDR2 SYGVKD.

The gene calls are TRBV7-2 and TRBJ1-2, with 7 bases that match TRBD1. V lost 4 bases to trimming and J lost 5 bases; unmatched junction nucleotides: 10. This CDR3 contains 15 residues. Per germline, CDR1 SGHTA and CDR2 FQGNSA. The CDR3 sequence: CASSYTGVGEYGYTF. The DNA of the CDR3 is TGTGCCAGCAGCTACACAGGGGTGGGGGAGTATGGCTACACCTTC.

This rearrangement joins TRBV5-1 to TRBJ1-5, with 9 nucleotides matching TRBD1. CDR1 SGHRS and CDR2 YFSETQ come from the germline V gene. The trim removed 3 bases at V and 5 bases at J, leaving 12 bases unmatched. There are 17 residues in the CDR3. The chain's CDR3 is CASSSSRDRVGDQPQHF. CDR3 coding DNA: TGCGCCAGCAGCTCGTCCCGGGACAGGGTAGGAGATCAGCCCCAGCATTTT.

This clonotype was counted ten times or more. The chain carries TRBV5-6 and TRBJ2-1; 8 nucleotides agree with TRBD1. The germline gives CDR1 SGHDT, CDR2 YYEEEE. The CDR3 contains 13 residues. J gave up 15 bases and V 2 bases, and 10 bases lay outside the gene matches. In DNA, the CDR3 is TGTGCCAGCAGCTTAGGACAGGGTATTGGGCTGTTCTTC. It translates to CASSLGQGIGLFF.

For the CDR3, the DNA is TGTGCCAGCAGTCCGCGAAACAGGGAGAACTATGGCTACACCTTC. Its protein product is CASSPRNRENYGYTF. The V call is TRBV12-3 or TRBV12-4, the J call TRBJ1-2, with D possibly matching TRBD1 (6 bases). Trimming removed 5 bases at V and 2 bases at J, with 15 bases between. This CDR3 has 15 amino acids.

The rearrangement uses TRBV7-6 and TRBJ2-5; no clear D gene. Germline V gives CDR1 SGHVS, CDR2 FNYEAQ. This CDR3 is built from 15 residues. The germline V and J ends were trimmed by 2 bases and 3 bases, with 13 bases remaining between them. The CDR3 sequence: CASSLSRGGEETQYF. CDR3 nucleotides: TGTGCCAGCAGCTTAAGTAGAGGTGGTGAAGAGACCCAGTACTTC.

This clonotype was seen ten or more times. The CDR3 DNA is TGCAGTGCTCTCATCCGGGGGGCCGGGAGGCAAGAGACCCAGTACTTC. As protein: CSALIRGAGRQETQYF. The chain links TRBV20-1 to TRBJ2-5; weak D call: TRBD2 (7 bases). CDR1 and CDR2 from the germline V gene are DFQATT and SNEGSKA (reference sequence). V lost 5 bases and J 2 bases, leaving 21 bases between the germline ends. The CDR3 contains 16 residues.

This clonotype was seen at least ten times. The J gene is TRBJ2-7, the V gene TRBV18; 8 bases are shared with TRBD2. With 6 bases clipped from V and 6 bases from J, the junction kept 7 bases outside the gene matches. Per the germline V gene, CDR1 is KGHSH and CDR2 is LQKENI. The length of the CDR3 is 13 residues. The CDR3 is CASSGSGIREQYF. DNA of the CDR3: TGTGCCAGCTCGGGTAGCGGGATCCGCGAGCAGTACTTC.

A remark on this clonotype: An end of the junction differs from the germline gene, which may be a read error. The J gene is TRBJ2-7, the V gene TRBV5-6; D possibly uses TRBD1 or TRBD2 (5 bases each). The CDR3 contains 15 residues. Per germline, CDR1 SGHDT and CDR2 YYEEEE. The CDR3 nucleotides read TGTGCCAGCAGCCTGGAAGCAGGGTTTGACTACGAGCGGTACTTC. Amino acids: CASSLEAGFDYERYF.